These 10 T cell receptor beta chains came from one sample sequenced in a study of T cells after somatic rescue of genetic block. Profiling relied on immunoSEQ multiplex PCR, and the TCRdb table lists in-frame clones only, not all of them. The table records 65,000 to 70,000 clones, around 93% of them present only once. Sequenced input: peripheral blood mononuclear cells (PBMCs). These receptors all come from a man aged 40-49 years.

The chain combines TRBV18 with TRBJ2-1; TRBD2 aligns across 10 bases. The CDR3 loop spans 15 amino acids. Trimming took 5 bases from V and 4 from J; bases not matched to a gene: 5. Germline lookup yields CDR1 KGHSH and CDR2 LQKENI. The CDR3 DNA reads as TGTGCCAGCTCATCCTCTAGCGGGGGTTACAATGAGCAGTTCTTC. This sequence encodes CASSSSSGGYNEQFF.

This sequence joins TRBV6-1 and TRBJ1-5, with D hard to call. The CDR3 consists of 14 residues. Germline-derived CDR1 and CDR2 are MNHNS and SASEGT. V dropped 2 bases and J dropped 7 bases, with 12 bases sitting between them. CDR3 loop: CASSETPVGQPQHF. DNA of the CDR3: TGTGCCAGCAGTGAAACTCCCGTGGGACAGCCCCAGCATTTT.

The CDR3 sequence is CASSESRSYGYTF. The CDR3 DNA sequence: TGCGCCAGCAGTGAGAGCCGCTCGTATGGCTACACCTTC. The V call is TRBV10-2, the J call TRBJ1-2; D is undetermined. There are 13 residues in the CDR3. Per germline, CDR1 WSHSY and CDR2 SAAADI. Deletions cut 2 bases from V and 5 bases from J, with 9 bases between.

The CDR3 protein is CASSELTGGEQYF. Here the CDR3 DNA reads TGTGCCAGCAGCGAACTGACAGGGGGCGAGCAGTACTTC. The chain has TRBV5-4 and TRBJ2-7; 9 bases agree with TRBD1. This CDR3 comprises 13 residues. Germline-derived CDR1 and CDR2 are SGHNT and YYREEE (reference sequence). V lost 4 bases and J lost 6; bases outside the gene matches: 5.

This chain links TRBV29-1 with TRBJ2-5; D is perhaps TRBD2 (5 bases). The J call could be wrong; TRBJ2-7 is a better fit for the DNA end. The V gene's germline CDR1 is SQVTM and CDR2 ANQGSEA. The CDR3 consists of 15 residues. The DNA of the CDR3 is TGCAGCGTTGAGTTCTCCAGCGGCCTTTCCTACGAGCAGTACTTC. The encoded protein is CSVEFSSGLSYEQYF.

This clone came up once. V usage is TRBV28 and J usage is TRBJ2-7; 8 nucleotides line up with TRBD2. The CDR3 has 19 amino acids. With V trimmed by 6 bases and J by 8 bases, 27 bases remained unmatched. Germline V lookup: CDR1 MDHEN, CDR2 SYDVKM. The CDR3 region is CASSSRGADGLAGPGKQYF. Here the CDR3 DNA reads TGTGCCAGCAGCTCGAGGGGCGCGGACGGGCTAGCGGGTCCGGGGAAGCAGTACTTC.

The rearrangement joins TRBV25-1 to TRBJ2-3, with 8 bases identical to TRBD2. The CDR3 spans 15 residues. V lost 7 bases, J lost 8 bases, and 14 bases stayed unmatched. CDR1 and CDR2 (germline): MGHDK, SYGVNS. The CDR3 spells CASNRGGGSVGTQYF. The CDR3 DNA reads as TGTGCCAGCAACCGGGGGGGCGGGAGCGTCGGTACGCAGTATTTT.

The chain employs TRBV4-3 and TRBJ1-2; maybe TRBD1 (6 bases). Germline V lookup: CDR1 LGHNA, CDR2 YSLEER. V shed 1 base and J shed 2 bases, with 11 bases lying between them. The CDR3 covers 15 residues. CDR3 DNA: TGCGCCAGCAGCCAAGTGAGGCAGGGGAACTATGGCTACACCTTC. Its translation is CASSQVRQGNYGYTF.

The chain combines TRBV28 with TRBJ2-1; D possibly uses TRBD1 or TRBD2 (5 bases each). The germline gives CDR1 MDHEN, CDR2 SYDVKM. V was trimmed by 9 bases and J by 2 bases, leaving 17 bases between them. The CDR3 has 15 residues. CDR3 sequence reads: CASKGTGDAYNEQFF. CDR3 coding DNA: TGTGCCAGTAAAGGGACCGGCGACGCCTACAATGAGCAGTTCTTC.

V and J are TRBV5-5 and TRBJ1-1; D gene unclear. The V gene's germline CDR1 is SGHKS and CDR2 YYEKEE (reference sequence). Trimming removed 5 bases at V and 0 bases at J, with 11 bases between. The CDR3 runs to 14 residues. CDR3 loop: CASSSAAMNTEAFF. CDR3 bases: TGTGCCAGCAGTTCGGCGGCGATGAACACTGAAGCTTTCTTT.